A selection of T cell receptor beta chains follows, all from one sample in a study of cytomegalovirus exposure and HLA in healthy donors. TCRdb's table, derived via immunoSEQ multiplex PCR, lists solely in-frame clones and lacks some. The table has 120,000 or so clones, 80% to 85% seen once. The specimen was PBMCs. The receptors stem from a human donor in good health. CDR3s include the opening cysteine and the closing phenylalanine or tryptophan. Fields, in order: clone size, V gene, J gene, D gene, CDR3 DNA, CDR3 protein. The D gene is left open where the match is weak. Where a row states a size, it is once, few, many or the class of an expanded clone; other rows omit it.

clone size: .
V gene: TRBV6-5
J gene: TRBJ2-3
D gene: .
CDR3 DNA: TGTGCCAGCAGTTCCGCCAGGGTTATCTCAGATACGCAGTATTTT
CDR3 protein: CASSSARVISDTQYF

clone size: .
V gene: TRBV20-1
J gene: TRBJ1-1
D gene: .
CDR3 DNA: TGCAGATCGGCAAAGCGGGCTGAAGCTTTCTTT
CDR3 protein: CRSAKRAEAFF

clone size: .
V gene: TRBV19
J gene: TRBJ1-5
D gene: TRBD1
CDR3 DNA: TGTGCCAGCGGGGACAGGGGGTCCAATCAGCCCCAGCATTTT
CDR3 protein: CASGDRGSNQPQHF

clone size: .
V gene: TRBV2
J gene: TRBJ1-2
D gene: TRBD1
CDR3 DNA: TGTGCCAGCAGTGAAGACCGGACAGGTGATGGCTACACCTTC
CDR3 protein: CASSEDRTGDGYTF

clone size: .
V gene: TRBV7-6
J gene: TRBJ1-6
D gene: .
CDR3 DNA: TGTGCCAGCTCGGGACAAAATAATTCACCCCTCCACTTT
CDR3 protein: CASSGQNNSPLHF

clone size: .
V gene: TRBV2
J gene: TRBJ1-2
D gene: .
CDR3 DNA: TGTGCCAGCAGTGAGGGTACGACAGCTAACTATGGCTACACCTTC
CDR3 protein: CASSEGTTANYGYTF

clone size: .
V gene: TRBV4-1
J gene: TRBJ2-7
D gene: TRBD1
CDR3 DNA: TGCGCCAGCAGCGAAAATGGACAGGGAACCTACGAGCAGTACTTC
CDR3 protein: CASSENGQGTYEQYF

clone size: .
V gene: TRBV25-1
J gene: TRBJ2-5
D gene: .
CDR3 DNA: TGTGCCAGCAGAGGCGGAAACCAAGAGACCCAGTACTTC
CDR3 protein: CASRGGNQETQYF

clone size: .
V gene: TRBV5-8
J gene: TRBJ1-4
D gene: .
CDR3 DNA: TGTGCCAGCAGCTTGGAGGTGGGGGGAGCGTTTGATGAAAAACTGTTTTTT
CDR3 protein: CASSLEVGGAFDEKLFF

clone size: .
V gene: TRBV2
J gene: TRBJ1-5
D gene: .
CDR3 DNA: TGTGCCAGCAGCTTCCTACGTTTATATCAGCCCCAGCATTTT
CDR3 protein: CASSFLRLYQPQHF

clone size: few
V gene: TRBV6-5
J gene: TRBJ2-5
D gene: TRBD1
CDR3 DNA: TGTGCCAGCAGTTACACAGACAGGGGGCGGGAGACCCAGTACTTC
CDR3 protein: CASSYTDRGRETQYF

clone size: .
V gene: TRBV19
J gene: TRBJ2-3
D gene: .
CDR3 DNA: TGTGCCAGTAGTATAGCTGGCTGGCAGATTAGCACAGATACGCAGTATTTT
CDR3 protein: CASSIAGWQISTDTQYF

clone size: .
V gene: TRBV28
J gene: TRBJ2-3
D gene: .
CDR3 DNA: TGTGCCAGCAGTTTCCCCTCAGGTGGCGGGGGCGAAACAGATACGCAGTATTTT
CDR3 protein: CASSFPSGGGGETDTQYF

clone size: .
V gene: TRBV28
J gene: TRBJ2-7
D gene: TRBD1
CDR3 DNA: TGTGCCAGCAGCCCCGGACAGGGGGCCTCCCTCGAGCAGTACTTC
CDR3 protein: CASSPGQGASLEQYF

clone size: .
V gene: TRBV10-2
J gene: TRBJ2-1
D gene: .
CDR3 DNA: TGCGCCAGCAGTGAGTCACAGGGAGCCTCCTACAATGAGCAGTTCTTC
CDR3 protein: CASSESQGASYNEQFF

clone size: once
V gene: TRBV5-6
J gene: TRBJ1-5
D gene: TRBD1
CDR3 DNA: TGTGCCAGCAGCTTGGCCTCCGGGACAGGAATCAATCAGCCCCAGCATTTT
CDR3 protein: CASSLASGTGINQPQHF